The 15 T cell receptor beta chains in this list originate from one sample, sequenced in a study of vaccination effects on CD4 cells after COVID-19. Their antigens remain unidentified. Before sequencing took place, the ViraFEST assay used viral peptide pools to expand antigen-specific CD4+ T cells. Culture lasted 10 days before CD4+ T cell isolation. Absence of prior SARS-CoV-2 infection characterized the vaccine recipients, who showed negative nucleocapsid antibodies. Some clones are missing from TCRdb's copy, which holds only in-frame ones; the method was immunoSEQ multiplex PCR. In the table there are 70,000 or so clones, roughly 79% of which are singletons. Sequenced material: CD4+ T cells from PBMCs cultured with SARS-CoV-2 spike peptides, taken before COVID-19 vaccination. The receptors come from a human donor who received a COVID-19 vaccine.

The rearrangement joins TRBV28 to TRBJ2-1; either TRBD1 or TRBD2 may fit D (5 bases each). Germline values: CDR1 MDHEN, CDR2 SYDVKM. The V end was cut by 6 bases, the J end by 7 bases, with 10 bases between. The CDR3 is made up of 12 amino acids. The DNA for the CDR3 is TGTGCCAGCAGGGGGGTCGTGAATGAGCAGTTCTTC. This codes for CASRGVVNEQFF.

This sequence joins TRBV3-1 (or the pseudogene TRBV3-2) and TRBJ1-4; D gene uncertain. CDR3 length: 17 residues. Germline V gives CDR1 LGHDT, CDR2 YNNKEL (reference sequence). Trimming took 0 bases from V and 0 from J, leaving 11 bases between them. CDR3 DNA sequence: TGTGCCAGCAGCCAAGATAGCCACTATGCAACTAATGAAAAACTGTTTTTT. As protein: CASSQDSHYATNEKLFF.

The chain joins TRBV15 to TRBJ1-4; no definite D call. This CDR3 contains 13 residues. Germline V gene sequence: CDR1 LNHNV, CDR2 YYDKDF (reference sequence). Trimming pared 0 bases from V and 11 bases from J, leaving 10 bases between. The CDR3 nucleotides are TGTGCCACCAGCAGAGATTTGGAGGACAAACTGTTTTTT. Protein sequence: CATSRDLEDKLFF. Filled out from reference TRBV15 and TRBJ1-4, the complete variable domain reads DAMVIQNPRYQVTQFGKPVTLSCSQTLNHNVMYWYQQKSSQAPKLLFHYYDKDFNNEADTPDNFQSRRPNTSFCFLDIRSPGLGDTAMYLCATSRDLEDKLFFGSGTQLSVL.

By sample share, this clone is medium-sized. This chain uses TRBV6-5 with TRBJ1-5; perhaps TRBD1 as D (6 bases). The germline gives CDR1 MNHEY, CDR2 SVGAGI. Trimming cost V 6 bases and J 2 bases, with 8 bases left between them. The CDR3 is made up of 13 amino acids. The CDR3 coding sequence is TGTGCCAGCAGAGCAGGGGGCAATCAGCCCCAGCATTTT. It codes for CASRAGGNQPQHF.

The chain joins TRBV5-1 to TRBJ2-5; 15 bases are a match to TRBD2. Germline V gene lookup returns CDR1 SGHRS and CDR2 YFSETQ. The CDR3 runs 16 residues. V gave up 3 bases and J gave up 5 bases; unmatched junction bases: 5. CDR3 sequence reads: CASSWAGTSGGETQYF. CDR3 DNA sequence: TGCGCCAGCAGCTGGGCCGGGACTAGCGGGGGGGAGACCCAGTACTTC.

This chain connects TRBV2 to TRBJ1-3; D is unresolved. Trimming left V 6 bases short and J 0 bases short, with 3 bases between. Germline CDR1 and CDR2: SNHLY and FYNNEI. This CDR3 spans 12 amino acids. Here the CDR3 DNA reads TGTGCCAGCAGCGACTCTGGAAACACCATATATTTT. Protein: CASSDSGNTIYF.

V gene TRBV5-1 combines with J gene TRBJ1-6; D may be TRBD1 (5 bases). Per the germline V gene, CDR1 is SGHRS and CDR2 is YFSETQ. V gave up 4 bases and J gave up 7 bases, with 15 bases separating them. This CDR3 has 15 residues. The CDR3 region has the DNA TGCGCCAGCAGCATAGTTGGGGACGGGAATTCACCCCTCCACTTT. Protein: CASSIVGDGNSPLHF. Full variable domain (remainder filled in from reference TRBV5-1 and TRBJ1-6): KAGVTQTPRYLIKTRGQQVTLSCSPISGHRSVSWYQQTPGQGLQFLFEYFSETQRNKGNFPGRFSGRQFSNSRSEMNVSTLELGDSALYLCASSIVGDGNSPLHFGNGTRLTVT.

This clone was seen only once. DNA for the CDR3: TGTGCCAGCAGCCCCGGGACAGCCTTATACAATGAGCAGTTCTTC. The encoded protein is CASSPGTALYNEQFF. This chain connects TRBV7-2 to TRBJ2-1; 7 nucleotides match TRBD1. The ends lost 5 bases at V and 4 bases at J; junction bases unmatched: 8. The germline gives CDR1 SGHTA, CDR2 FQGNSA. This CDR3 is built from 15 residues.

V and J are TRBV5-1 and TRBJ2-1, with 8 positions matching TRBD2. V shed 3 bases and J 3 bases; nucleotides not matched to a gene: 5. The V gene's germline CDR1 is SGHRS and CDR2 YFSETQ. The CDR3 consists of 15 residues. CDR3 nucleotides: TGCGCCAGCAGCTCAGGACTAGCCGACTACAATGAGCAGTTCTTC. It yields the protein CASSSGLADYNEQFF.

The CDR3 bases are TGTGCCAGCAGCTTATTATTAGCCAAAAACATTCAGTACTTC. Its translation is CASSLLLAKNIQYF. The chain has TRBV7-3 and TRBJ2-4; no firm D call. This CDR3 spans 14 amino acids. Trimming pared 2 bases from V and 0 bases from J, leaving 5 bases between. CDR1 is SGHTA and CDR2 is FQGTGA in the germline V gene.

The V gene is TRBV7-2, the J gene TRBJ1-6; no clear D gene. Trimming pared 1 base from V and 14 bases from J, leaving 12 bases between. CDR3 size: 13 residues. Germline assignment: CDR1 SGHTA and CDR2 FQGNSA. In DNA form, the CDR3 reads TGTGCCAGCAGCTTAGACACTATTCGGTCCCTCCACTTT. Protein: CASSLDTIRSLHF.

The chain combines TRBV14 with TRBJ2-2; 9 bases map to TRBD2. The trim removed 3 bases at V and 0 bases at J, leaving 5 bases unmatched. Germline lookup yields CDR1 SGHDN and CDR2 FVKESK. This CDR3 has 17 residues. The CDR3 region is CASSHPGTSTNTGELFF. As DNA, the CDR3 is TGTGCCAGCAGCCATCCAGGGACTAGCACGAACACCGGGGAGCTGTTTTTT.

The chain employs TRBV2 and TRBJ2-1, with D possibly matching TRBD1 (6 bases). V shed 0 bases and J shed 12 bases, with 15 bases lying between them. CDR3 length equals 14 residues. Germline V gene sequence: CDR1 SNHLY, CDR2 FYNNEI. The CDR3, as DNA: TGTGCCAGCAGTGAAGCGTCCGTGGGGGCCCTGCAGTTCTTC. Encoded protein: CASSEASVGALQFF.

The genes are TRBV12-3 or TRBV12-4 and TRBJ2-4; TRBD1 might be the D (5 bases). The CDR3 is made up of 12 amino acids. Trimming left V 3 bases short and J 7 bases short, with 7 bases between. Here the CDR3 reads CASSFSGNIQYF. Here the CDR3 DNA reads TGTGCCAGCAGTTTTTCAGGGAACATTCAGTACTTC.

The CDR3 DNA reads TGTGCCTGGCAGACAGGGAACTCTGGAAACACCATATATTTT. This encodes CAWQTGNSGNTIYF. The chain carries TRBV30 and TRBJ1-3; 7 bases match TRBD1. The CDR3 consists of 14 residues. V shed 5 bases, J shed 0 bases, and the junction held 4 bases outside the gene matches. Germline CDR1 GTSNPN, CDR2 SVGIG (reference sequence).